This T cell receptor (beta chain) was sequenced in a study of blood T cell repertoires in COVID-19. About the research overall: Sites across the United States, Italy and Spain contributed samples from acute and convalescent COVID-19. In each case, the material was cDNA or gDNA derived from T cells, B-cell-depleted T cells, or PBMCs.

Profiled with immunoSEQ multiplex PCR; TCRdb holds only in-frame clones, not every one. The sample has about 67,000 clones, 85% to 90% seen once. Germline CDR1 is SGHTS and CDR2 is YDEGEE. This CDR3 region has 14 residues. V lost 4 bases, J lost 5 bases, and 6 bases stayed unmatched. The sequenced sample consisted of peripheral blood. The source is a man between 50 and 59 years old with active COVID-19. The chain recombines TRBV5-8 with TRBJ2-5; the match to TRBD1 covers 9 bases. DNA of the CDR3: TGTGCCAGCAGCAGGGGACAGGGTAGGGAGACCCAGTACTTC. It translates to CASSRGQGRETQYF.